The 19 T cell receptor beta chains listed next were all sequenced from one sample in a study of regulatory T cells in long-lasting Graves disease. Noted time point: newly diagnosed GD, antithyroid drugs for less than 3 months. RNA from PBMCs was the source of the TCR library. Sequencing libraries for TCR beta were prepared with iRepertoire HTBI primers and Arm-PCR of CDR3 regions. In TCRdb, the multiplex PCR reads were re-called with MiXCR into one record per CDR3 protein. This repertoire shows some 370,000 distinct CDR3 sequences, 12% found once; its top ten account for under 20%. The sample was also reused in another study, on T cells in Graves' hyperthyroidism and ophthalmopathy.

The starting material was peripheral blood mononuclear cells (PBMCs), obtained at new diagnosis, from a patient treated with antithyroid drugs. The receptor source for this set is a woman under 30 with Graves disease.

In DNA form, the CDR3 reads TGCGCCAGCAGCTTGGGGACAGGGCTCAACTATGGCTACACCTTC. Its protein is CASSLGTGLNYGYTF. The J gene is TRBJ1-2, the V gene TRBV5-1; 8 bases map to TRBD1. The CDR3 is 15 residues long. Trimming at V came to 0 bases and at J to 2 bases, leaving 3 bases not matched to a gene. CDR1 SGHRS and CDR2 YFSETQ come from the germline V gene.

The V gene is TRBV6-2 or TRBV6-3, the J gene TRBJ1-3; D uncertain. V lost 0 bases to trimming and J lost 2 bases, with 14 bases between them. This CDR3 has 17 residues. The germline CDR1 and CDR2 sequences are MNHEY and SVGEGT. CDR3 sequence (DNA): TGTGCCAGCAGTTACTCCCCGACGGGAGAAACTGGAAACACCATATATTTT. This sequence encodes CASSYSPTGETGNTIYF.

This clonotype appeared a few times. The rearrangement uses TRBV20-1 and TRBJ2-1, with D perhaps matching TRBD1 (6 bases). Trimming took off 6 bases at V and 6 bases at J, with 9 bases between the two ends. Germline CDR1 and CDR2: DFQATT and SNEGSKA (reference sequence). The CDR3 runs to 11 residues. Written as DNA, the CDR3 is TGCAGTGCAAGGGACACCAATGAGCAGTTCTTC. As protein: CSARDTNEQFF.

This clonotype was observed once. The genes are TRBV6-2 or TRBV6-3 and TRBJ2-2; D gene ambiguous. Per the germline V gene, CDR1 is MNHEY and CDR2 is SVGEGT. This CDR3 contains 16 residues. The ends were cut back, 1 base at V and 6 bases at J, with 15 bases in the middle. The CDR3 DNA sequence: TGTGCCAGCAGTTACTTGGTGGGCCCCTTTCCCGGGGAGCTGTTTTTT. Translating it yields CASSYLVGPFPGELFF.

This clonotype has more than one count but fewer than ten. The V call is TRBV5-1, the J call TRBJ2-1; 9 positions match TRBD2. In germline, CDR1 is SGHRS, CDR2 YFSETQ. V was pared by 2 bases and J by 5 bases, with 8 bases of the junction left unmatched. This CDR3 comprises 16 residues. The CDR3 DNA follows: TGCGCCAGCAGCTTAAGGACTAGCGAGGGGGACAATGAGCAGTTCTTC. Translated: CASSLRTSEGDNEQFF.

This clonotype was seen repeatedly, ten times or more. The chain joins TRBV28 to TRBJ1-4, with D hard to call. The V gene's germline CDR1 is MDHEN and CDR2 SYDVKM. V lost 6 bases and J lost 8, with 16 bases in between. This CDR3 region has 14 residues. The CDR3 region is CASRGRELSEKLFF. Written as DNA, the CDR3 is TGTGCCAGCAGGGGGAGGGAGTTATCGGAAAAACTGTTTTTT.

This clonotype was detected ten times or more. This chain connects TRBV29-1 to TRBJ2-5; TRBD1 aligns across 9 bases. The CDR3 length is 16 residues. Germline-derived CDR1 and CDR2 are SQVTM and ANQGSEA. The V segment lost 0 bases and the J segment 3 bases; nucleotides outside the gene matches: 8. The CDR3 sequence: CSVEDPGTGLEETQYF. CDR3 sequence (DNA): TGCAGCGTTGAAGATCCAGGGACAGGGTTGGAAGAGACCCAGTACTTC.

Worth noting for this clonotype: A much larger clone sits a single nucleotide away, making a read error possible. The CDR3 coding sequence is TGCAGTGCTAGGGGATACAGCCCCTACGAGCAGTACTTC. As protein: CSARGYSPYEQYF. This sequence joins TRBV20-1 and TRBJ2-7; D unresolved. CDR1 is DFQATT and CDR2 is SNEGSKA in the germline V gene (reference sequence). CDR3 size: 13 residues. V lost 3 bases to trimming and J lost 2 bases, with 11 bases between them.

Many counts were recorded for this clonotype. The V gene is TRBV7-9, the J gene TRBJ1-1, with D hard to call. Germline V gives CDR1 SEHNR, CDR2 FQNEAQ (reference sequence). V was cut by 6 bases and J by 1 base, with 15 bases left in between. This CDR3 has 15 amino acids. CDR3 DNA sequence: TGTGCCAGCAGTCCCTGGAGCGGCGCGAACACTGAAGCTTTCTTT. As protein: CASSPWSGANTEAFF.

This clonotype was detected many times. This rearrangement joins TRBV7-2 to TRBJ2-1, with D uncertain. The V end lost 4 bases, the J end lost 3 bases, and 7 bases lay between the germline ends. Germline CDR1 SGHTA, CDR2 FQGNSA. CDR3 length: 13 residues. CDR3 residues: CASSSDGYNEQFF. The CDR3 DNA reads TGTGCCAGCAGCTCCGACGGCTACAATGAGCAGTTCTTC.

As to this clonotype: A much more abundant neighbour one base away suggests this may be a read error. The chain is built from TRBV4-3 and TRBJ1-1; a possible D gene is TRBD1 (5 bases). The CDR3 sequence is 15 residues long. The germline CDR1 and CDR2 sequences are LGHNA and YSLEER. V was cut by 5 bases and J by 4 bases, with 17 bases left in between. In DNA form, the CDR3 reads TGCGCCAGCAGCTGGGGCCAGGGCATGAGCACTGAAGCTTTCTTT. The encoded protein is CASSWGQGMSTEAFF.

In regard to this clonotype: This could be a read error, since a much larger clone is one nucleotide away. The CDR3 does not end in the conserved phenylalanine or tryptophan, so this is likely a read error. The J gene is TRBJ1-2, the V gene TRBV29-1; 7 bases map to TRBD1. The CDR3 extends over 14 amino acids. The germline V gene has CDR1 SQVTM and CDR2 ANQGSEA. J gave up 6 bases and V 6 bases, and 13 bases lay outside the gene matches. CDR3 coding DNA: TGCAGCGTCGTACGACAGGGAAGCGGGAATGGCTACACCTTA. The encoded protein is CSVVRQGSGNGYTL.

This clonotype was counted many times. V is TRBV20-1 and J is TRBJ1-2, with D uncertain. The germline V gene encodes CDR1 DFQATT and CDR2 SNEGSKA (reference sequence). The CDR3 sequence is 13 residues long. Trimming pared 5 bases from V and 4 bases from J, leaving 14 bases between. The chain's CDR3 is CSAPRLGTYGYTF. For the CDR3, the DNA is TGCAGTGCTCCCAGGCTTGGAACCTATGGCTACACCTTC.

Only a few counts were recorded for this clonotype. The CDR3 DNA is TGCAGCCATGGACTAGCGGGGGGAAAGCAGTTCTTC. As protein: CSHGLAGGKQFF. The chain employs TRBV29-1 and TRBJ2-1; 14 bases map to TRBD2. This CDR3 has 12 residues. Germline CDR1 reads SQVTM; CDR2 reads ANQGSEA. V was pared by 8 bases and J by 11 bases, with 5 bases of the junction left unmatched.

This clonotype appeared many times. The chain links TRBV20-1 to TRBJ2-7; TRBD2 aligns across 8 bases. V was pared by 0 bases and J by 3 bases, with 4 bases of the junction left unmatched. Looked up from germline, CDR1 is DFQATT and CDR2 is SNEGSKA (reference sequence). This CDR3 is built from 14 residues. As DNA, the CDR3 is TGCAGTGCTAGAGATCTAGCGGGTAGCTACGAGCAGTACTTC. Protein: CSARDLAGSYEQYF.

This clonotype was found many times. This rearrangement joins TRBV2 to TRBJ1-5, with no clear D. Germline V lookup: CDR1 SNHLY, CDR2 FYNNEI. Between the trimmed V and J ends, which lost 1 base and 9 bases, there was a span of 10 bases. CDR3 length: 13 amino acids. CDR3 protein: CASSEEWGRPQHF. The CDR3 DNA reads as TGTGCCAGCAGTGAAGAGTGGGGTCGGCCCCAGCATTTT.

The rearrangement joins TRBV7-2 to TRBJ2-5; the D call may be TRBD1 or TRBD2 (5 bases each). Between the trimmed V and J ends, which lost 4 bases and 4 bases, there was a span of 16 bases. The CDR3 spans 15 residues. In germline, CDR1 is SGHTA, CDR2 FQGNSA. The CDR3 reads CASSWGTEKRETQYF. The CDR3 DNA is TGTGCCAGCAGCTGGGGGACCGAGAAGAGAGAGACCCAGTACTTC.

V is TRBV27 and J is TRBJ2-1, with TRBD1 identical over 8 bases. The germline V gene has CDR1 MNHEY and CDR2 SMNVEV (reference sequence). The CDR3 loop spans 17 amino acids. The ends lost 3 bases at V and 9 bases at J; junction bases unmatched: 16. Here the CDR3 DNA reads TGTGCCAGCAGTTTGTGGGGGCCTGACAGGGGCGGAGGTGAGCAGTTCTTC. This codes for CASSLWGPDRGGGEQFF.

This clonotype was detected ten times or more. The V call is TRBV20-1, the J call TRBJ1-3; D is undetermined. This CDR3 contains 15 residues. CDR1 is DFQATT, CDR2 SNEGSKA, per germline (reference sequence). The V gene lost 2 bases and the J gene lost 2 bases, with 13 bases spanning the gap. CDR3 in DNA: TGCAGTGCTAGATCCGGAGTCAGCACTGGAAACACCATATATTTT. Its translation: CSARSGVSTGNTIYF.